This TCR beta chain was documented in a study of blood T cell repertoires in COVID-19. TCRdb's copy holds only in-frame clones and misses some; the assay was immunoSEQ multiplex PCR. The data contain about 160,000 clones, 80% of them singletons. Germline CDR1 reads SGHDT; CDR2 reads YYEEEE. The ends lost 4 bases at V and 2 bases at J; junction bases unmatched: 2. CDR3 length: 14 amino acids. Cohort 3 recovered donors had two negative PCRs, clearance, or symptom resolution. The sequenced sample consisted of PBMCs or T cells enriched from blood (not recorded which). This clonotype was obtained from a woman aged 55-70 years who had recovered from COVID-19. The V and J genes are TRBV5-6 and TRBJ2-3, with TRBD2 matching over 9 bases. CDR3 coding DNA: TGTGCCAGCAGCCCGGGACTAGCCACAGATACGCAGTATTTT. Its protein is CASSPGLATDTQYF.